The 17 T cell receptor beta chains listed next were all sequenced from one sample in a study of control samples from healthy donors and cancer patients. Repertoires were generated with immunoSEQ multiplex PCR, while TCRdb's copy carries only in-frame clones and drops some. The sample lists 70,000 to 80,000 clones, about nine tenths occurring once. The sequenced material came from PBMCs. The receptors stem from a woman aged 45-65 years with colorectal cancer.

The J gene is TRBJ2-1, the V gene TRBV18; no firm D call. The CDR3 runs 11 residues. CDR1 and CDR2 from the germline V gene are KGHSH and LQKENI. The V and J ends lost 6 bases and 6 bases respectively, with 6 bases between them. This CDR3 is CASSPSNEQFF. DNA of the CDR3: TGTGCCAGCTCCCCCAGCAATGAGCAGTTCTTC. Combining the CDR3 with reference TRBV18 and TRBJ2-1 gives the whole variable domain NAGVMQNPRHLVRRRGQEARLRCSPMKGHSHVYWYRQLPEEGLKFMVYLQKENIIDESGMPKERFSAEFPKEGPSILRIQQVVRGDSAAYFCASSPSNEQFFGPGTRLTVL.

This clone was found once. The chain combines TRBV7-2 with TRBJ1-2, with D unclear. V was shortened by 5 bases and J by 13 bases, with 14 bases between the two germline ends. The CDR3 is made up of 11 amino acids. CDR1 is SGHTA and CDR2 is FQGNSA in the germline V gene. The CDR3 sequence is CASSHRRGCTF. As DNA, the CDR3 is TGTGCCAGCAGCCATCGACGAGGGTGCACCTTC.

The rearrangement links TRBV5-6 to TRBJ2-2; D not certain. The CDR3 runs 13 residues. The V end lost 4 bases, the J end lost 1 base, and 5 bases lay between the germline ends. Germline lookup yields CDR1 SGHDT and CDR2 YYEEEE. CDR3: CASSNLNTGELFF. The CDR3 DNA follows: TGTGCCAGCAGCAATTTGAACACCGGGGAGCTGTTTTTT.

V gene TRBV6-5 combines with J gene TRBJ2-2, with TRBD1 as a possible D gene (6 bases). Germline CDR1 MNHEY, CDR2 SVGAGI. V lost 6 bases and J lost 4, with 12 bases in between. The CDR3 length is 14 residues. CDR3 nucleotides: TGTGCCAGCAGATTAGGACAGCCCACCGGGGAGCTGTTTTTT. Protein: CASRLGQPTGELFF.

The chain has TRBV7-2 and TRBJ2-3; maybe TRBD1 (6 bases). The CDR3 extends over 13 amino acids. Trimming pared 4 bases from V and 4 bases from J, leaving 9 bases between. Per the germline V gene, CDR1 is SGHTA and CDR2 is FQGNSA. CDR3 loop: CASSSTGPDTQYF. The CDR3, as DNA: TGTGCCAGCAGCTCGACAGGTCCAGATACGCAGTATTTT.

The J gene is TRBJ2-4, the V gene TRBV12-3 or TRBV12-4; possibly TRBD1 or TRBD2 for D (5 bases each). V was shortened by 2 bases and J by 5 bases, with 7 bases between the two germline ends. The CDR3 has 13 amino acids. CDR3 DNA: TGTGCCAGCAGTTTACTGGGACAAAACATTCAGTACTTC. Amino acid sequence: CASSLLGQNIQYF.

The chain employs TRBV10-1 and TRBJ2-7; TRBD1 agrees at 12 bases. V lost 0 bases to trimming and J lost 4 bases; unmatched junction nucleotides: 7. The germline V gene encodes CDR1 WNHNN and CDR2 SYGVQD (reference sequence). The CDR3 loop spans 17 amino acids. The CDR3 is CASSESGQGAQRYEQYV. Written as DNA, the CDR3 is TGCGCCAGCAGTGAGTCGGGACAGGGGGCTCAACGGTACGAGCAGTACGTC.

The V and J genes are TRBV6-2 or TRBV6-3 and TRBJ1-6, with unresolved D. V was shortened by 0 bases and J by 6 bases, with 0 bases between the two germline ends. The CDR3 has 12 amino acids. CDR1 and CDR2 (germline): MNHEY, SVGEGT. CDR3 region: CASSYSNSPLHF. Here the CDR3 DNA reads TGTGCCAGCAGTTACTCTAATTCACCCCTCCACTTT.

CDR3 sequence: CASSYSSGKAWAFF. The CDR3, as DNA: TGTGCCAGCAGTTACTCGAGCGGCAAGGCTTGGGCTTTCTTT. The gene calls are TRBV6-2 or TRBV6-3 and TRBJ1-1, with D uncertain. V was cut by 0 bases and J by 11 bases, with 16 bases left in between. The CDR3 sequence is 14 residues long. Germline loops: CDR1 MNHEY, CDR2 SVGEGT.

This sequence joins TRBV20-1 and TRBJ2-5, with D unclear. CDR1 and CDR2 from the germline V gene are DFQATT and SNEGSKA (reference sequence). The V end lost 3 bases, the J end lost 5 bases, and 13 bases lay between the germline ends. The CDR3 runs to 13 residues. The CDR3 DNA reads TGCAGTGCTAGTGGGGTAGGGCGTGAGACCCAGTACTTC. Translated, it gives CSASGVGRETQYF.

The chain joins TRBV5-1 to TRBJ2-1; TRBD2 might be the D (7 bases). CDR3 length: 15 amino acids. V gave up 5 bases and J gave up 0 bases, with 12 bases separating them. From germline, CDR1 is SGHRS and CDR2 YFSETQ. The CDR3 DNA reads TGCGCCAGCAGGGAGGGGGGGACCTCCTACAATGAGCAGTTCTTC. This translates into CASREGGTSYNEQFF.

This chain joins TRBV13 and TRBJ2-5; possibly TRBD1 for D (5 bases). Trimming shortened V by 5 bases and J by 7 bases, and 14 bases separated the two germline ends. Germline values: CDR1 PRHDT, CDR2 FYEKMQ (reference sequence). The CDR3 has 13 amino acids. The chain's CDR3 is CASSPRDLGTQYF. In DNA form, the CDR3 reads TGTGCCAGCAGCCCCAGGGATTTAGGGACCCAGTACTTC.

The chain combines TRBV5-8 with TRBJ2-1; 7 nucleotides agree with TRBD2. Trimming at V came to 4 bases and at J to 1 base, leaving 5 bases not matched to a gene. Per the germline V gene, CDR1 is SGHTS and CDR2 is YDEGEE. The CDR3 totals 15 residues. CDR3: CASSTGLVSYNEQFF. CDR3 coding DNA: TGTGCCAGCAGCACCGGACTAGTTTCCTACAATGAGCAGTTCTTC.

J is TRBJ1-5 and V is TRBV18; no reliable D call. CDR1 is KGHSH and CDR2 is LQKENI in the germline V gene. Trimming took off 2 bases at V and 5 bases at J, with 13 bases between the two ends. This CDR3 spans 15 amino acids. CDR3 sequence: CASSPYRGFDQPQHF. CDR3 DNA sequence: TGTGCCAGCTCACCATATCGAGGGTTCGATCAGCCCCAGCATTTT.

The chain employs TRBV28 and TRBJ2-4; a possible D gene is TRBD1 (5 bases). The V gene's germline CDR1 is MDHEN and CDR2 SYDVKM. V shed 5 bases and J shed 3 bases, with 14 bases lying between them. CDR3 length equals 15 residues. CDR3 DNA sequence: TGTGCCAGCAGTCATCGAGCTACAGGCAAAAACATTCAGTACTTC. It translates to CASSHRATGKNIQYF.

V and J are TRBV29-1 and TRBJ1-1, with D tentatively TRBD1 (5 bases). The CDR3 extends over 14 amino acids. Trimming took off 0 bases at V and 3 bases at J, with 11 bases between the two ends. The germline V gene encodes CDR1 SQVTM and CDR2 ANQGSEA. As DNA, the CDR3 is TGCAGCGTTGAAGACAAGGGGACGGACACTGAAGCTTTCTTT. Protein sequence: CSVEDKGTDTEAFF.

The chain combines TRBV2 with TRBJ2-7; 10 bases are a match to TRBD1. The CDR3 spans 13 residues. Germline CDR1 SNHLY, CDR2 FYNNEI. Trimming removed 7 bases from V and 3 bases from J; junction bases left unmatched: 3. CDR3 DNA: TGTGCCAGCACCGGGACAGGGGTCTACGAGCAGTACGTC. Its protein product is CASTGTGVYEQYV.